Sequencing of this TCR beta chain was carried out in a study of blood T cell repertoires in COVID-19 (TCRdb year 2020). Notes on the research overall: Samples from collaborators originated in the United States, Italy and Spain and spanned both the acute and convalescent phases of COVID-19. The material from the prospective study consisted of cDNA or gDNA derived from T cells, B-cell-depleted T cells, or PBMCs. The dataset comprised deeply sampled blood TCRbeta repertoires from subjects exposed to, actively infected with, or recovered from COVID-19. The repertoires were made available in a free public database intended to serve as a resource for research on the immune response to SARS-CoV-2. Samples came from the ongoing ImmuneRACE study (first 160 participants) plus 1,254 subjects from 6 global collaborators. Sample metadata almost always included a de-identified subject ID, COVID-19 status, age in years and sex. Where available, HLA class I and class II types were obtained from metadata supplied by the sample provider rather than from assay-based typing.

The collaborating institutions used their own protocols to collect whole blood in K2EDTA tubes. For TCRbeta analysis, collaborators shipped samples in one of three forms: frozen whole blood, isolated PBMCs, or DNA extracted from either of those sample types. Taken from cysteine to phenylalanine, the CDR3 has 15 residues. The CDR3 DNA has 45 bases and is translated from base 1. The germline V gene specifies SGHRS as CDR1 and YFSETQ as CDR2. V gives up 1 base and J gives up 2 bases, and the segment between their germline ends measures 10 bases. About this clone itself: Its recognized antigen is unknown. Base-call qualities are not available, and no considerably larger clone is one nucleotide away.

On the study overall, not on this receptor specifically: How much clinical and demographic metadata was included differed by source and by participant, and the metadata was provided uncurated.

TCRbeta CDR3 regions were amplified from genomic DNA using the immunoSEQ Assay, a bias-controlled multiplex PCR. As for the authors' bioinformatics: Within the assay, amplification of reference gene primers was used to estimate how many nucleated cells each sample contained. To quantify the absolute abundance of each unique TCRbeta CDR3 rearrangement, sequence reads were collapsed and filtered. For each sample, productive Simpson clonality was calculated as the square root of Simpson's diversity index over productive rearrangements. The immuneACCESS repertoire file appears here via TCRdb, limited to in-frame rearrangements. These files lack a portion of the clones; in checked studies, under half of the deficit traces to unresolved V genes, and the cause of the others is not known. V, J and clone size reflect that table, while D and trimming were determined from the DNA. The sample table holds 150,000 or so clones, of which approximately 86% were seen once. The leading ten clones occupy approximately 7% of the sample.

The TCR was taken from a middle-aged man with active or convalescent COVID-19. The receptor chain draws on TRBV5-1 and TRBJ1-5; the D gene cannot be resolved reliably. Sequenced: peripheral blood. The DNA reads TGCGCCAGCAGCTTGAACGGCGGCGGCAATCAGCCCCAGCATTTT. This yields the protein CASSLNGGGNQPQHF. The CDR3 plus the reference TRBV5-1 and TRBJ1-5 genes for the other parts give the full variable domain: KAGVTQTPRYLIKTRGQQVTLSCSPISGHRSVSWYQQTPGQGLQFLFEYFSETQRNKGNFPGRFSGRQFSNSRSEMNVSTLELGDSALYLCASSLNGGGNQPQHFGDGTRLSIL.